This T cell receptor (beta chain) was recovered during a study of patients and donors after allogeneic stem cell transplantation (TCRdb year 2020). As to this clonotype: Its cognate antigen has yet to be identified. Per-base qualities were not stored, and no clone one base away is much larger.

The germline V gene (reference sequence) supplies CDR1 MNHNY and CDR2 SVGAGI. From the cysteine up to the phenylalanine, the CDR3 has a length of 14 residues. Only CDR3 DNA is held: 42 bases, read in frame from base 1. The V and J ends are trimmed by 3 bases and 5 bases, leaving 14 bases between them. Libraries were prepared through RT-PCR. Sequenced using a NextSeq 550. TCRdb handled the public reads itself, with Q25 trimming in fastp and clone calling in MiXCR, and kept productive beta chains. Identical CDR3 protein sequences are pooled into one entry, listed with their most common genes and DNA. The sample table lists 65,000 to 80,000 distinct CDR3 sequences, more than 25% of them with a count of one. The ten largest account for about a quarter of the sample.

Material for sequencing was blood, either unsorted or a sorted T cell fraction (not recorded which). The sequence was collected from a human donor who was either an allogeneic HSCT recipient or a stem cell or donor lymphocyte infusion donor (not recorded which). It is not recorded whose cells these are; they may come from a transplant donor. The sequence joins TRBV6-6 to TRBJ2-7; TRBD1 is a weak D gene call, 5 bases matching. CDR3 protein: CASSYQGNIDEQYF. The bases read TGTGCCAGCAGTTATCAGGGTAACATCGACGAGCAGTACTTC.